The rows below give T cell receptor beta chains drawn from one sample of a study of blood T cell dynamics during melanoma immunotherapy. TCRdb's copy holds only in-frame clones and misses some; the assay was immunoSEQ multiplex PCR. The sample includes approximately 12,000 clones, 86% of them seen just once. This sample comprised blood, obtained from a patient treated with checkpoint blockade. The receptors derive from a human donor with melanoma. Each CDR3 is given without its conserved first and last residue.

v_call	j_call	cdr3_aa
TRBV5-1	TRBJ2-6	ASSFAGSGANVLT
TRBV7-8	TRBJ2-7	ASSLAVGVQGEQY
TRBV6-5	TRBJ1-5	ASRPKQGSNQPQH
TRBV6-5	TRBJ1-1	ASSYSGNMNTEAF
TRBV7-3	TRBJ2-5	ASSQSSTSGQETQY
TRBV19	TRBJ2-7	ASSWGTGLEQY
TRBV9	TRBJ2-3	ASSVGGTSRRDTQY
TRBV13	TRBJ1-1	ASSGGHTEAF
TRBV7-9	TRBJ1-1	ASLGIVPEAF
TRBV9	TRBJ2-1	ASSVATGTPSYEQF
TRBV9	TRBJ2-5	ASSVGGETQY
TRBV5-4	TRBJ2-4	ASSLIGRTKNIQY
TRBV19	TRBJ2-1	ASSSQGGPLTEQF
TRBV10-1	TRBJ1-1	ASSQDRGNTEAF
TRBV6-4	TRBJ2-3	ASSDTGSHTQY
TRBV6-1	TRBJ2-3	ASNLVRGDTQY
TRBV9	TRBJ2-1	ASSLDLSSYNEQF
TRBV18	TRBJ2-1	ASSLNLGASYNEQF
TRBV5-1	TRBJ1-3	ASSLGSDLSGNTIY
TRBV7-6	TRBJ1-3	ASSLATGRGNTIY
TRBV6-5	TRBJ1-1	ASSRTDLTEAF
TRBV5-4	TRBJ2-7	ASSSGTVPYEQY
TRBV5-1	TRBJ1-6	ASSPGTGSVNSPLH
TRBV9	TRBJ1-1	ASGRGTEAF
TRBV2	TRBJ2-3	ASSGTRADTQY
TRBV25-1	TRBJ2-5	ASRASGSKETQY
TRBV27	TRBJ2-1	ASSFVGLARYNEQF
TRBV2	TRBJ2-7	ATAGTGAYEQY
TRBV18	TRBJ1-1	ASSPSQDTEAF
TRBV10-3	TRBJ1-1	AISELIMGGTEAF
TRBV5-1	-	ASSLAGGDEQY
TRBV5-4	TRBJ1-1	ASSLRSTGGGTEAF
TRBV7-6	TRBJ1-1	ASSLLGDTEAF
TRBV7-2	TRBJ2-5	ASSLVGGETQY
TRBV5-1	TRBJ1-4	ASSASTSSNEKLF
TRBV4-1	TRBJ2-3	ASSQEGAPPDTQY
TRBV5-1	TRBJ2-7	ASSPGLAGVQQY
TRBV19	TRBJ2-1	ASTKGAVGEQF
TRBV29-1	TRBJ1-1	SGAVMNTEAF
TRBV29-1	TRBJ2-7	SVVSQGANSYEQY
TRBV19	TRBJ2-5	ASSSQGEETQY
TRBV2	TRBJ2-2	ASRRLAGSNTGELF
TRBV19	TRBJ1-5	ASSPQGLSNQPQH
TRBV7-6	TRBJ2-7	ASSLGQVGEQY
TRBV15	TRBJ2-1	ATSRDRGESGNEQF
TRBV2	TRBJ1-1	ASTSGMGNTEAF
TRBV6-1	TRBJ2-6	ASSEHQGANVLT
TRBV5-1	TRBJ2-3	ASSLNTDTQY
TRBV7-8	TRBJ2-5	ASSLEAGDQY
TRBV18	TRBJ2-7	ASSLGQANYEQY
TRBV15	TRBJ1-1	ATKPQGKNTEAF
TRBV19	TRBJ1-5	ASSIPPPRKSNQPQH
TRBV6-6	TRBJ1-6	ASRSDGQGRSPLH